These T cell receptor beta chains were read from a single sample in a study of cytomegalovirus exposure and HLA in healthy donors. Method: immunoSEQ multiplex PCR; TCRdb's copy keeps in-frame clones and lacks some. The table has more than 95,000 clones, about 81% seen once. The sequencing sample was made of PBMCs. The origin of the receptors is a woman aged 25 to 39 in good health and CMV-seronegative. CDR3s include the opening cysteine and the closing phenylalanine or tryptophan. The D gene is left open where the match is weak. Only some rows state a clone size, as once, few, many or a class for expanded clones.

TRBV10-3	-	TRBJ2-1	-	TGTGCCATCAAACATGCGACTAGCTACAATGAGCAGTTCTTC	CAIKHATSYNEQFF
TRBV4-1	TRBD1	TRBJ2-7	-	TGCGCCAGCAGCCATCCCCAGCAGGGACAGTCAACCTACGAGCAGTACTTC	CASSHPQQGQSTYEQYF
TRBV11-3	TRBD2	TRBJ2-3	-	TGTGCCAGCAGCTGGGAGTTAGGGACTAGCGGGAGGGCTCGCACAGATACGCAGTATTTT	CASSWELGTSGRARTDTQYF
TRBV9	-	TRBJ1-4	-	TGTGCCAGCAGCGTAGGGGCCGAGGGTTTGGGGCTGTTTTTT	CASSVGAEGLGLFF
TRBV2	TRBD2	TRBJ2-2	-	TGTGCCCTCAAAAAGGTGGTAGCGGGACTAAACACCGGGGAGCTGTTTTTT	CALKKVVAGLNTGELFF
TRBV6-6	-	TRBJ1-2	-	TGTGCCAGCAGTTACGCCGGTAACTATGGCTACACCTTC	CASSYAGNYGYTF
TRBV18	TRBD1	TRBJ2-2	-	TGTGCCAGCTCACCGGGACAGGGCAACACCGGGGAGCTGTTTTTT	CASSPGQGNTGELFF
TRBV19	TRBD1	TRBJ2-7	-	TGTGCCAGTATCCCTGAGGGGGCCAACGAGCAGTACTTC	CASIPEGANEQYF
TRBV7-9	-	TRBJ1-1	-	TGTGCCAGCAGCTTAGGGGAGACTGAAGCTTTCTTT	CASSLGETEAFF
TRBV2	-	TRBJ1-2	-	TGTGCCAGCAGCGAAAGGGGGATAGATGGCTACACCTTC	CASSERGIDGYTF
TRBV6-5	TRBD1	TRBJ1-5	few	TGTGCCAGCAGTTACAGGACAGGGAGGGGGCAGCCCCAGCATTTT	CASSYRTGRGQPQHF
TRBV2	TRBD1	TRBJ1-3	-	TGTGCCAGCAGGGGCAGGGACAGATACGGAAACACCATATATTTT	CASRGRDRYGNTIYF
TRBV13	-	TRBJ2-3	-	TGTGCCAGCAGCCCAATGGGGGGACTTCACACAGATACGCAGTATTTT	CASSPMGGLHTDTQYF
TRBV30	TRBD1	TRBJ1-3	once	TGTGCCTGGAGGGGGGGGACAGGAGGAAACACCATATATTTT	CAWRGGTGGNTIYF
TRBV6-5	-	TRBJ2-1	-	TGTGCCAGCAGTCACACCTTCAATGAGCAGTTCTTC	CASSHTFNEQFF
TRBV5-1	-	TRBJ1-1	-	TGCGCCAGCAGCTTTGAGGGACGGGGGGGCTACGCTGAAGCTTTCTTT	CASSFEGRGGYAEAFF
TRBV27	-	TRBJ1-2	-	TGTGCCGGCCGGGATCTTTACTATGGCTACACCTTC	CAGRDLYYGYTF
TRBV19	-	TRBJ1-5	few	TGTGCCAGTAGTATCTCCAGGGGAGGGGGTCAGCCCCAGCATTTT	CASSISRGGGQPQHF
TRBV4-3	-	TRBJ2-7	-	TGCGCCAGCAGCCAATCCAGGGTAAGCGACGAGCAGTACTTC	CASSQSRVSDEQYF
TRBV7-9	TRBD1	TRBJ1-1	-	TGTGCCAGCAGCTCTACAGGGGTGGGCACTGAAGCTTTCTTT	CASSSTGVGTEAFF
TRBV11-3	TRBD1	TRBJ1-1	-	TGTGCCAGCAGCTTAGCTCGGACAGGCACTGAAGCTTTCTTT	CASSLARTGTEAFF
TRBV18	-	TRBJ2-5	-	TGTGCCAGCTCACTAAGCACCCAAGAGACCCAGTACTTC	CASSLSTQETQYF